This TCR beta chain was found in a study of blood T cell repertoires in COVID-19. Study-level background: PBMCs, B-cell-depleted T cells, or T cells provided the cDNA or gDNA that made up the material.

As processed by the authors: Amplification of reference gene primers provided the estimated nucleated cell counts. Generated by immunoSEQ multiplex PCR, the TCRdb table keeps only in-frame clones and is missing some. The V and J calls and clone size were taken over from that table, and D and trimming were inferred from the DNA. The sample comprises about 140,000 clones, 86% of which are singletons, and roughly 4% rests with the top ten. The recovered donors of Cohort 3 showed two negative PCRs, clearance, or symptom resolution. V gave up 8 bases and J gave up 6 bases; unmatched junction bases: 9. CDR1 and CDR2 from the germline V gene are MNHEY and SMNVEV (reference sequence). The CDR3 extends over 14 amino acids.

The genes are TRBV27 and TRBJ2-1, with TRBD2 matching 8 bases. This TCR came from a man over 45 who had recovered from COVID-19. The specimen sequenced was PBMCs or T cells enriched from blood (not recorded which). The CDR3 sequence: CASRLPGGRNEQFF. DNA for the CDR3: TGTGCCAGCCGACTACCGGGGGGGCGCAATGAGCAGTTCTTC.